This T cell receptor (beta chain) was sequenced in a study of T cell repertoires in cytomegalovirus infection. Overall study: CMV infection together with matching HLA type was indicated by public TCR beta signatures.

V lost 7 bases and J lost 5, with 14 bases in between. Germline assignment: CDR1 SGHTA and CDR2 FQGNSA. The CDR3 length is 13 residues. TCRdb recomputed calls from the reads with MiXCR, one row per CDR3 protein. The sample shows roughly 500,000 distinct CDR3 sequences, roughly a third of them seen only once. For this clonotype: Its matching antigen is unknown.

General study findings and limits: Identification of carriers of CMV plus the relevant HLA was performed using cumulative public TCR beta family frequency. CMV-specific HLA-C-restricted TCR beta clonotypes dominated the ex vivo response.

The chain is built from TRBV7-2 and TRBJ1-2; D gene ambiguous. This sample comprised cultured PBMCs, obtained from culture after CMV antigen stimulation. The TCR was taken from a human donor in good health (CMV status not recorded). Some clones in this sample may be carry-over from other donors' samples. CDR3 protein: CASILEGIYGYTF. DNA of the CDR3: TGTGCCAGCATATTAGAAGGGATATATGGCTACACCTTC. Looking up the rest from reference TRBV7-2 and TRBJ1-2 gives the full variable domain: GAGVSQSPSNKVTEKGKDVELRCDPISGHTALYWYRQSLGQGLEFLIYFQGNSAPDKSGLPSDRFSAERTGGSVSTLTIQRTQQEDSAVYLCASILEGIYGYTFGSGTRLTVV.